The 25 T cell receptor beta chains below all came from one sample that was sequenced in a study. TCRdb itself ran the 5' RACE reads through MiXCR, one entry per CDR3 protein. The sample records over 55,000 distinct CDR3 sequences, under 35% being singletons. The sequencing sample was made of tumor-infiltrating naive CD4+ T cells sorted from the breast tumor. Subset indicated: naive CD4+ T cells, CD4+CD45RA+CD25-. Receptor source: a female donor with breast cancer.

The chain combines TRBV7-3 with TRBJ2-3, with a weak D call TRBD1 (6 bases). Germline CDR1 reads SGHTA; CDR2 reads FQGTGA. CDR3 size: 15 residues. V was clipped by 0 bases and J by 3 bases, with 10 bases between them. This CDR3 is CASSLTWGRTDTQYF. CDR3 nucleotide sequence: TGTGCCAGCAGCTTAACCTGGGGGCGGACAGATACGCAGTATTTT.

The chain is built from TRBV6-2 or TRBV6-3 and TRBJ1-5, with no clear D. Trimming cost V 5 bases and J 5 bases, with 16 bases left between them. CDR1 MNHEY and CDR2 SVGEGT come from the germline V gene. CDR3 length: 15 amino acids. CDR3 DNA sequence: TGTGCCAGCAGTCCCCTCAATAGTATCGATCAGCCCCAGCATTTT. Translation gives CASSPLNSIDQPQHF.

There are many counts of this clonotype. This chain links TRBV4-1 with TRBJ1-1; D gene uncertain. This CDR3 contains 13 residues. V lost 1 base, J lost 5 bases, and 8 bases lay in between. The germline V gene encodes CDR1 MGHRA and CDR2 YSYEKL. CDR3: CASSQGRMTEAFF. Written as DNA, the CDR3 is TGCGCCAGCAGCCAAGGACGTATGACTGAAGCTTTCTTT.

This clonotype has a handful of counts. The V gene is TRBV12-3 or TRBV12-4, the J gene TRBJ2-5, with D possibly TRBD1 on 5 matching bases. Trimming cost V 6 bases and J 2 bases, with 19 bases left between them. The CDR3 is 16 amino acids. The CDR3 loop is CASRDWATGEQETQYF. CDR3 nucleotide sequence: TGTGCCAGCAGGGATTGGGCAACAGGCGAACAAGAGACCCAGTACTTC.

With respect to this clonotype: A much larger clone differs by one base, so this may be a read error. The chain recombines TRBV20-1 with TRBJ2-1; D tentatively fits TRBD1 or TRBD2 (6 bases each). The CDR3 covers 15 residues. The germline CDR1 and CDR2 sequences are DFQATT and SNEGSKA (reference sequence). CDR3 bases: TGCAGTGCTAGTTGGGGGGCCTGGTCCGACGGTGAGCAGTCCTTC. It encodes CSASWGAWSDGEQSF.

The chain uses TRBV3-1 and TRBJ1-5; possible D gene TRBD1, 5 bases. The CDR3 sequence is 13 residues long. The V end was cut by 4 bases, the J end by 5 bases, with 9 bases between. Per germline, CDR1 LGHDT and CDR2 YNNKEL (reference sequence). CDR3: CASSPGEDQPQHF. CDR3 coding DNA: TGTGCCAGCAGCCCGGGGGAAGATCAGCCCCAGCATTTT.

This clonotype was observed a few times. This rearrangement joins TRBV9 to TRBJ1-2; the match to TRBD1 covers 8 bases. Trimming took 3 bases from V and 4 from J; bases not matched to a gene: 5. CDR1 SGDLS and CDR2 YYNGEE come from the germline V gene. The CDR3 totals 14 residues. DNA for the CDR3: TGTGCCAGCAGCGCCGGGACAGGTCCCTATGGCTACACCTTC. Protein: CASSAGTGPYGYTF.

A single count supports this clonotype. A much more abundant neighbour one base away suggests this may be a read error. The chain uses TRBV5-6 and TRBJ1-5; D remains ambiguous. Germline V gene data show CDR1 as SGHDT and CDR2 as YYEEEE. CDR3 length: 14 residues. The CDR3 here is CASSLFYSNQPRHF. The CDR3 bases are TGTGCCAGCAGCTTGTTCTATAGCAATCAGCCCCGGCATTTT.

CDR3 nucleotides: TGTGCCAGCAGCTTACGAACGACAGAGAACACTGAAGCTTTCTTT. Translating gives CASSLRTTENTEAFF. The chain has TRBV11-2 and TRBJ1-1; TRBD1 might be the D (5 bases). There are 15 residues in the CDR3. Per germline, CDR1 SGHAT and CDR2 FQNNGV. V dropped 2 bases and J dropped 1 base, with 11 bases sitting between them.

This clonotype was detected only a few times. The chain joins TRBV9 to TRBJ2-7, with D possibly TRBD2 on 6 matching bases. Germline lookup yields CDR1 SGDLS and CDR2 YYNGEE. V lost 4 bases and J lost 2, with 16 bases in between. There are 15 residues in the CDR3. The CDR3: CASSSDPGGPYEQYF. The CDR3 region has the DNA TGTGCCAGCAGCTCAGATCCCGGGGGACCCTACGAGCAGTACTTC.

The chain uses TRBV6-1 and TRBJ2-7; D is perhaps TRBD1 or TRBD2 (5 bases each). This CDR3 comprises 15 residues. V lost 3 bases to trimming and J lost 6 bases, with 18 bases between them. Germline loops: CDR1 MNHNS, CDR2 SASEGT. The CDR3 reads CASSDKQGAFSEQYF. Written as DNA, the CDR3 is TGTGCCAGCAGTGATAAGCAGGGAGCTTTCTCCGAGCAGTACTTC.

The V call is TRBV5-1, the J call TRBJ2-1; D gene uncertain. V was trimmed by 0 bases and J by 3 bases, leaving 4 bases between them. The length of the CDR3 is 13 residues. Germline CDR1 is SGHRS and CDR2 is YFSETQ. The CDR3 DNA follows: TGCGCCAGCAGCTTGGACAGCTACAATGAGCAGTTCTTC. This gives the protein CASSLDSYNEQFF.

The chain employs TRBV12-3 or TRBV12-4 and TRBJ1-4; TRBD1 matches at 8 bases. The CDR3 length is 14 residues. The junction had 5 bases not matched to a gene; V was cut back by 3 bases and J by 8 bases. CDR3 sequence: CASSLRQGNEKLFF. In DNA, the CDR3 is TGTGCCAGCAGTTTGCGACAGGGGAACGAAAAACTGTTTTTT.

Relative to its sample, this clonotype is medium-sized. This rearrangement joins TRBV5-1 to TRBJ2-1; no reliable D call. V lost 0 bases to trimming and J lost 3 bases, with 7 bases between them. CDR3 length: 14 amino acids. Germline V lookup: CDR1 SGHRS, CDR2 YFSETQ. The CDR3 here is CASSLEAHYNEQFF. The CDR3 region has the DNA TGCGCCAGCAGCTTGGAAGCTCACTACAATGAGCAGTTCTTC.

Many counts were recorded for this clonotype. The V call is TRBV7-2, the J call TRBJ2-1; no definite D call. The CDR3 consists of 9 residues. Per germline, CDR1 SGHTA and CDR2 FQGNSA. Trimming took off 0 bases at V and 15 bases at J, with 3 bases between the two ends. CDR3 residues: CASSLAPFF. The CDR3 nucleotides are TGTGCCAGCAGCTTAGCTCCGTTCTTC.

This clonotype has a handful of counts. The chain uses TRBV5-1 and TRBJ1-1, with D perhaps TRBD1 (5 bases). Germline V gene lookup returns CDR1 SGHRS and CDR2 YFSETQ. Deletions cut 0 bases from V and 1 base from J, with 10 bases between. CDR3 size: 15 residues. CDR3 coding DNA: TGCGCCAGCAGCTTGGCCCCCACAGGGAACACTGAAGCTTTCTTT. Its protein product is CASSLAPTGNTEAFF.

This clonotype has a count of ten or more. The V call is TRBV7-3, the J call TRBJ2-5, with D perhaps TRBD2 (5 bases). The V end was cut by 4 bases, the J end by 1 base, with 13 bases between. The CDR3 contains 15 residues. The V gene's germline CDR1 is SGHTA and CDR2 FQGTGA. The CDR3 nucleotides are TGTGCCAGCAGCTCAAATCCGGGGAGCCAAGAGACCCAGTACTTC. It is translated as CASSSNPGSQETQYF.

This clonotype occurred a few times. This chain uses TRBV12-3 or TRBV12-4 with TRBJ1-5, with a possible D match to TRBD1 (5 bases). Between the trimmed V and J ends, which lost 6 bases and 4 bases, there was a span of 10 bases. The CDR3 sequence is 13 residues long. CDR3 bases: TGTGCCAGCAGCTTGGGGACGAATCAGCCCCAGCATTTT. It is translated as CASSLGTNQPQHF.

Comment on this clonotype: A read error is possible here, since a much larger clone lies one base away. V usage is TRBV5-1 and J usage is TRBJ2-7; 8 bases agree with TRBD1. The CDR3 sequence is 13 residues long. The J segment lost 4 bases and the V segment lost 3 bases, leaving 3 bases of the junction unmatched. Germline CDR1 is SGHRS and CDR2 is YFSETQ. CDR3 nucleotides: TGCGCCAGCAGCTGGACAGGGAGGTACGAGCAGTACTTC. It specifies CASSWTGRYEQYF.

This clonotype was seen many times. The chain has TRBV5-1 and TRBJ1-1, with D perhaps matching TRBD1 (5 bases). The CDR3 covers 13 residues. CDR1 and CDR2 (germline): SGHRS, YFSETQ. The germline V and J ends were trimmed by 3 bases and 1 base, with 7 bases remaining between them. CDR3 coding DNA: TGCGCCAGCAGCTCCCAGGGGAACACTGAAGCTTTCTTT. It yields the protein CASSSQGNTEAFF.

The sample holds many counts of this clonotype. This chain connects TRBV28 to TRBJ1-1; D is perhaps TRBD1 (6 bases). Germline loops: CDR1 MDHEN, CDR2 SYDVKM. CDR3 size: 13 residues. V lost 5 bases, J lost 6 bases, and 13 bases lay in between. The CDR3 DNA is TGTGCCAGCAGTAACACCGGGACATCTGAAGCTTTCTTT. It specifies CASSNTGTSEAFF.

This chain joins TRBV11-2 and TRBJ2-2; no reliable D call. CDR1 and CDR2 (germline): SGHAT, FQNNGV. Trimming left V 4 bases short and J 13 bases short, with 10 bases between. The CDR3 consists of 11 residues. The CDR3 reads CASSSGPRLFF. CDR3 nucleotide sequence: TGTGCCAGCAGCTCGGGTCCTAGGCTGTTTTTT.

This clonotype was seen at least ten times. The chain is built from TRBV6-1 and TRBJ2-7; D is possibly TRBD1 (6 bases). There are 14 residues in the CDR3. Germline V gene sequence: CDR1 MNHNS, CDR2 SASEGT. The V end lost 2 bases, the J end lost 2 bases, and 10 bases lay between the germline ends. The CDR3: CASSEQDRTYEQYF. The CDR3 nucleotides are TGTGCCAGCAGTGAACAGGACAGAACCTACGAGCAGTACTTC.

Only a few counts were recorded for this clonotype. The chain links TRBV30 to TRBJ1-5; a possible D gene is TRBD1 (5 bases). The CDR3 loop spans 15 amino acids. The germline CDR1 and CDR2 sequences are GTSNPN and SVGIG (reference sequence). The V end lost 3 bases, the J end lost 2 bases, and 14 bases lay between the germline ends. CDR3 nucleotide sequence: TGTGCCTGGAGCTCCGGGCAGGGTCGCAATCAGCCCCAGCATTTT. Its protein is CAWSSGQGRNQPQHF.

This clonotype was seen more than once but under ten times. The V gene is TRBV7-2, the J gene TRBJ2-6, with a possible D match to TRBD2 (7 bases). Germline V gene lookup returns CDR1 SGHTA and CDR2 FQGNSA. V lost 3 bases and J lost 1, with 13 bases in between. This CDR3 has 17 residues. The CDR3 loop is CASSLGGRPSGANVLTF. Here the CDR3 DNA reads TGTGCCAGCAGCTTGGGGGGGCGTCCTTCTGGGGCCAACGTCCTGACTTTC.